A selection of T cell receptor beta chains follows, all from one sample in a study of blood T cells in healthy people across ages. Via MiXCR, TCRdb re-called the 5' RACE reads, giving one row per CDR3 protein. The sample yields some 1 million distinct CDR3 sequences, under 55% seen once. The sample taken for sequencing was blood. The receptors here all came from a woman aged 55-70 years in good health. Each CDR3 is given with its conserved first and last residue. The order of the fields is V gene, J gene, CDR3 protein.

V: TRBV18; J: TRBJ1-5; CDR3: CASSPDTGISQPQHF
V: TRBV11-2; J: TRBJ2-3; CDR3: CASSLAGTSGTDTQYF
V: TRBV3-1; J: TRBJ2-7; CDR3: CASTLRGSYEQYF
V: TRBV6-5; J: TRBJ1-4; CDR3: CASSELAGTGELFF
V: TRBV20-1; J: TRBJ1-1; CDR3: CSAGDGNTEAFF
V: TRBV15; J: TRBJ2-7; CDR3: CATSRRGSGSYEQYF
V: TRBV20-1; J: TRBJ2-1; CDR3: CSAVSSDDAQFF
V: TRBV27; J: TRBJ2-2; CDR3: CASSLFQVGELFF
V: TRBV14; J: TRBJ2-1; CDR3: CASSQVIRGYDEQFF
V: TRBV29-1; J: TRBJ2-5; CDR3: CSVGEGIIETQYF
V: TRBV6-5; J: TRBJ2-7; CDR3: CASSYREGFYEQYF
V: TRBV29-1; J: TRBJ1-5; CDR3: CSVGTEGNQPQHF
V: TRBV28; J: TRBJ2-5; CDR3: CASSLGGLIQETQYF
V: TRBV20-1; J: TRBJ2-4; CDR3: CSARVVGRAKNIQYF
V: TRBV5-1; J: TRBJ2-1; CDR3: CASSPGTGELMKQFF
V: TRBV12-3/TRBV12-4; J: TRBJ1-1; CDR3: CASSLLAGGNVGNTEAFF
V: TRBV5-4; J: TRBJ2-3; CDR3: CASSFPLAGGPDTQYF
V: TRBV12-3/TRBV12-4; J: TRBJ2-3; CDR3: CASSLGGGVEGVTDTQYF
V: TRBV11-2; J: TRBJ2-1; CDR3: CASSLGAKLPQFF
V: TRBV27; J: TRBJ2-7; CDR3: CASSSRGPAYEQYF
V: TRBV6-6; J: TRBJ1-4; CDR3: CASSYSGGPNEKLFF
V: TRBV5-1; J: TRBJ2-7; CDR3: CASSLDPNTSYEQYF
V: TRBV7-2; J: TRBJ2-1; CDR3: CASSFISGSPNEQFF
V: TRBV7-9; J: TRBJ1-2; CDR3: CASSLDSYGYTF
V: TRBV7-9; J: TRBJ2-5; CDR3: CASSSGTGGWETQYF
V: TRBV9; J: TRBJ1-2; CDR3: CASSLIVGENYGYTF
V: TRBV4-1; J: TRBJ1-5; CDR3: CASSQGPTSNQPQHF